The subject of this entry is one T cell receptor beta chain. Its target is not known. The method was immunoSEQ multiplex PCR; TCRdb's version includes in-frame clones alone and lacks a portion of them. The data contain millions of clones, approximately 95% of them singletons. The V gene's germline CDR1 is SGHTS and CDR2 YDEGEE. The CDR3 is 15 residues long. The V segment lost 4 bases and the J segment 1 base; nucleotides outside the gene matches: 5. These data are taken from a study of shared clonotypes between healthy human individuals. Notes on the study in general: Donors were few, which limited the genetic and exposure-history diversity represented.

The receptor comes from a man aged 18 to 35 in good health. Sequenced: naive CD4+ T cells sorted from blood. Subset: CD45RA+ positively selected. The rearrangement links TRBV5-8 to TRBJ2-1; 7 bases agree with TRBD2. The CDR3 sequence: CASSNSGGSYNEQFF. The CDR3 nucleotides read TGTGCCAGCAGCAATTCGGGGGGATCCTACAATGAGCAGTTCTTC.